One sample yielded the 12 T cell receptor beta chains listed below, sequenced in a study of cytomegalovirus exposure and HLA in healthy donors. The PCR employed 60 Vbeta primers together with 13 Jbeta primers. Some clones are missing from TCRdb's copy, which holds only in-frame ones; the method was immunoSEQ multiplex PCR. Among about 140,000 clones, 76% were seen once, and the ten largest hold approximately 3%. Sequencing was carried out using PBMCs. These TCRs come from a male donor in good health and CMV-seronegative.

This clone is classed as medium-sized. The rearrangement uses TRBV11-2 and TRBJ2-1; 8 nucleotides agree with TRBD1. The trim removed 3 bases at V and 2 bases at J, leaving 9 bases unmatched. CDR3 size: 17 residues. The germline gives CDR1 SGHAT, CDR2 FQNNGV. This CDR3 reads CASSFQSRDRPYNEQFF. For the CDR3, the DNA is TGTGCCAGCAGCTTTCAAAGCCGGGACAGGCCCTACAATGAGCAGTTCTTC.

This clone was seen a handful of times. V usage is TRBV7-9 and J usage is TRBJ2-3; 10 bases map to TRBD1. CDR3 length: 16 residues. Losses at the gene ends were 2 bases for V and 3 bases for J; bases not matched to a gene: 5. CDR1 is SEHNR, CDR2 FQNEAQ, per germline (reference sequence). CDR3 loop: CASSLTRDRGTDTQYF. CDR3 nucleotides: TGTGCCAGCAGCTTAACGCGGGACAGGGGAACAGATACGCAGTATTTT. The full variable domain, rest sourced from reference TRBV7-9 and TRBJ2-3, is DTGVSQNPRHKITKRGQNVTFRCDPISEHNRLYWYRQTLGQGPEFLTYFQNEAQLEKSRLLSDRFSAERPKGSFSTLEIQRTEQGDSAMYLCASSLTRDRGTDTQYFGPGTRLTVL.

The chain uses TRBV29-1 and TRBJ1-2, with D perhaps TRBD1 (5 bases). The CDR3 covers 12 residues. Germline V gene sequence: CDR1 SQVTM, CDR2 ANQGSEA. V was shortened by 8 bases and J by 5 bases, with 15 bases between the two germline ends. CDR3 DNA: TGCAGCACCACAGACAGAGCTTATGGCTACACCTTC. Amino acid sequence: CSTTDRAYGYTF.

About this clone: The junction departs from germline at one end; a sequencing error may be responsible. CDR3 in DNA: TGTGCCATCAGCGAGTCGGGAGGGGAGAACTACAATGAGCAGTTCTTC. Amino acids: CAISESGGENYNEQFF. The chain combines TRBV10-3 with TRBJ2-1; 8 bases line up with TRBD2. From germline, CDR1 is ENHRY and CDR2 SYGVKD. CDR3 length: 16 amino acids.

The V and J genes are TRBV11-1 and TRBJ2-6, with TRBD1 identical over 7 bases. Unmatched junction bases numbered 7, after V lost 5 bases and J lost 0 bases. Germline CDR1 reads SGHAT; CDR2 reads FQDESV (reference sequence). The CDR3 has 17 amino acids. CDR3 sequence (DNA): TGTGCCAGCAGCCCCCGGGACAGCTTCTCTGGGGCCAACGTCCTGACTTTC. It codes for CASSPRDSFSGANVLTF.

This clone was detected only a few times. This sequence joins TRBV6-6 and TRBJ2-3; the match to TRBD2 covers 12 bases. The CDR3 loop spans 16 amino acids. From germline, CDR1 is MNHNY and CDR2 SVGAGI (reference sequence). The V segment lost 5 bases and the J segment 2 bases; nucleotides outside the gene matches: 5. As DNA, the CDR3 is TGTGCCAGCAGTCAGACTAGCGGGGGCTTCACAGATACGCAGTATTTT. Translation: CASSQTSGGFTDTQYF.

The chain employs TRBV29-1 and TRBJ2-5; possible D gene TRBD1, 6 bases. Germline V gives CDR1 SQVTM, CDR2 ANQGSEA. The CDR3 runs to 13 residues. V was clipped by 5 bases and J by 5 bases, with 15 bases between them. As DNA, the CDR3 is TGCAGCGTTCCCCAGGGGAGATTGGAGACCCAGTACTTC. Its protein product is CSVPQGRLETQYF.

The chain combines TRBV19 with TRBJ2-1; possibly TRBD2 for D (7 bases). Germline V CDR1 and CDR2: LNHDA, SQIVND (reference sequence). The CDR3 totals 15 residues. V dropped 6 bases and J dropped 2 bases, with 14 bases sitting between them. This CDR3 is CASRRGLGTYNEQFF. CDR3 nucleotide sequence: TGTGCCAGTAGGCGGGGGCTAGGAACCTACAATGAGCAGTTCTTC.

For the CDR3, the DNA is TGCGCCAGCAGCCCCCCCACTAGCGGTGACTCCTACGAGCAGTACTTC. Translation: CASSPPTSGDSYEQYF. The chain is built from TRBV4-3 and TRBJ2-7, with TRBD2 matching 8 bases. With 4 bases clipped from V and 0 bases from J, the junction kept 8 bases outside the gene matches. Germline V lookup: CDR1 LGHNA, CDR2 YSLEER. The CDR3 has 16 amino acids.

This clone was counted between two and nine times. The V gene is TRBV7-8, the J gene TRBJ2-1, with 10 bases identical to TRBD2. Germline CDR1 is SGHVS and CDR2 is FQNEAQ. V gave up 1 base and J gave up 0 bases; unmatched junction bases: 9. The CDR3 sequence is 19 residues long. CDR3 in DNA: TGTGCCAGCAGCTTAGTGATAGCGGGGGGCCAGAGCTCCTACAATGAGCAGTTCTTC. Translated: CASSLVIAGGQSSYNEQFF.

This clone appeared a single time. The V gene is TRBV28, the J gene TRBJ1-2; no definite D call. The CDR3 covers 13 residues. V was shortened by 5 bases and J by 5 bases, with 12 bases between the two germline ends. Germline assignment: CDR1 MDHEN and CDR2 SYDVKM. In DNA form, the CDR3 reads TGTGCCAGCAGTCGGGAGCCCAAGTATGGCTACACCTTC. Translating it yields CASSREPKYGYTF.

The gene calls are TRBV29-1 and TRBJ2-5; 7 nucleotides agree with TRBD1. With the DNA end fitting TRBJ2-7 better, the J assignment may be wrong. Germline V gene lookup returns CDR1 SQVTM and CDR2 ANQGSEA. CDR3 length: 13 residues. CDR3: CSVLGTDAYEQYF. Here the CDR3 DNA reads TGCAGCGTTCTAGGGACAGATGCCTACGAGCAGTACTTC.